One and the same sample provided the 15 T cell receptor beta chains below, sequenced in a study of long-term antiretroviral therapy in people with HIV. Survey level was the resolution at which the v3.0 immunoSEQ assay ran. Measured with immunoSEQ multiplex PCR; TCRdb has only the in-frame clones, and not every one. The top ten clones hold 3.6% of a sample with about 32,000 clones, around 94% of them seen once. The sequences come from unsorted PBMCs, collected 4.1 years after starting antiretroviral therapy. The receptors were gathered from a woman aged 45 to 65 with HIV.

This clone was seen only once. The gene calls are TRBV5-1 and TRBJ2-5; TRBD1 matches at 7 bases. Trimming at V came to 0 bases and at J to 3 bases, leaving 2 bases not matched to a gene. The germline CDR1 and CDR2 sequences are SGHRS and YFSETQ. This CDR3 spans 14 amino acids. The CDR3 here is CASSLAGTEETQYF. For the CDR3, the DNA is TGCGCCAGCAGCTTGGCAGGGACAGAAGAGACCCAGTACTTC. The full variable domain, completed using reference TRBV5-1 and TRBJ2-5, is KAGVTQTPRYLIKTRGQQVTLSCSPISGHRSVSWYQQTPGQGLQFLFEYFSETQRNKGNFPGRFSGRQFSNSRSEMNVSTLELGDSALYLCASSLAGTEETQYFGPGTRLLVL.

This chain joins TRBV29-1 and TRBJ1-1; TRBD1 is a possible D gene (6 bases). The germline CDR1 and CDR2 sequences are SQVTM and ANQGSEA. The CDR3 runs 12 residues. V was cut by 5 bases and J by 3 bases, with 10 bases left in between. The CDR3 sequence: CSVSKGDTEAFF. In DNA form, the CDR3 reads TGCAGCGTTTCCAAGGGGGACACTGAAGCTTTCTTT. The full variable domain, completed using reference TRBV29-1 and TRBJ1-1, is SAVISQKPSRDICQRGTSLTIQCQVDSQVTMMFWYRQQPGQSLTLIATANQGSEATYESGFVIDKFPISRPNLTFSTLTVSNMSPEDSSIYLCSVSKGDTEAFFGQGTRLTVV.

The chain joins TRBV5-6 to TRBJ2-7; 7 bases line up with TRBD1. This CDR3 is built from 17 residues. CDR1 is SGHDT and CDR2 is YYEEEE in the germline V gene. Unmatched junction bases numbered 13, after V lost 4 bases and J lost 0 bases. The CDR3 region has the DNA TGTGCCAGCAGCCCAGACAGGGCGGGCGGTTTCTCCTACGAGCAGTACTTC. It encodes CASSPDRAGGFSYEQYF.

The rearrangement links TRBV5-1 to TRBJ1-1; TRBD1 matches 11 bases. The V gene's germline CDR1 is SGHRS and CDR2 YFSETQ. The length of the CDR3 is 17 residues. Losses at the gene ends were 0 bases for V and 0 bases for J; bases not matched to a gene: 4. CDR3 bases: TGCGCCAGCAGCTTGGGGACAGGGGGCTTAATGAACACTGAAGCTTTCTTT. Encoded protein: CASSLGTGGLMNTEAFF. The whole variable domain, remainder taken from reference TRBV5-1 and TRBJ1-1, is KAGVTQTPRYLIKTRGQQVTLSCSPISGHRSVSWYQQTPGQGLQFLFEYFSETQRNKGNFPGRFSGRQFSNSRSEMNVSTLELGDSALYLCASSLGTGGLMNTEAFFGQGTRLTVV.

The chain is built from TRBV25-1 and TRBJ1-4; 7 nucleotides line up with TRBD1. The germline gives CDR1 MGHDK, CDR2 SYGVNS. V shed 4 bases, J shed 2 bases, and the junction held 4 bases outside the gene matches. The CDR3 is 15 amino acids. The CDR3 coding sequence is TGTGCCAGCAGTGGATCAGGGGGTACTAATGAAAAACTGTTTTTT. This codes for CASSGSGGTNEKLFF. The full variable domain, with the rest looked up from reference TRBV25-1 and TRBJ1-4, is EADIYQTPRYLVIGTGKKITLECSQTMGHDKMYWYQQDPGMELHLIHYSYGVNSTEKGDLSSESTVSRIRTEHFPLTLESARPSHTSQYLCASSGSGGTNEKLFFGSGTQLSVL.

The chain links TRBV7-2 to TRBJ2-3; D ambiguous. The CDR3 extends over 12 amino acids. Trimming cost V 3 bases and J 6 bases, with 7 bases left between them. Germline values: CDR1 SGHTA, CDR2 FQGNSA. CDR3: CASSFSSDTQYF. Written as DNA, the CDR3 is TGTGCCAGCAGCTTTTCATCTGATACGCAGTATTTT.

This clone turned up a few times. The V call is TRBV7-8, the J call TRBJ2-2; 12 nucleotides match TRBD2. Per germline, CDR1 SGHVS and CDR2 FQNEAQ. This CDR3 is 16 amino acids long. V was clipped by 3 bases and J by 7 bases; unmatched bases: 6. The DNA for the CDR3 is TGTGCCAGCAGCTTCGCTAGCGGGGGGGCCTTCGGGGAGCTGTTTTTT. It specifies CASSFASGGAFGELFF.

CDR3 DNA sequence: TGCAGCTCCATGGGGCTGGATGGCTACACCTTC. This translates into CSSMGLDGYTF. The chain joins TRBV29-1 to TRBJ1-2, with D possibly TRBD1 on 5 matching bases. Looked up from germline, CDR1 is SQVTM and CDR2 is ANQGSEA. This CDR3 spans 11 amino acids. V was pared by 8 bases and J by 6 bases, with 13 bases between.

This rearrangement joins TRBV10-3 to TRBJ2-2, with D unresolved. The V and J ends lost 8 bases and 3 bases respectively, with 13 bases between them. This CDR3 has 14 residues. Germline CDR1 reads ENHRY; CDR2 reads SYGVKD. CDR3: CAIAREQDTGELFF. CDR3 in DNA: TGTGCCATCGCCAGAGAGCAGGACACCGGGGAGCTGTTTTTT.

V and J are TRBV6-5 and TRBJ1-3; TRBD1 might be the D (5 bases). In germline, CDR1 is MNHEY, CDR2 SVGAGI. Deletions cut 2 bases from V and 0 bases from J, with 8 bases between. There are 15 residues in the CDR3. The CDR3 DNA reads TGTGCCAGCAGTTACACGGGGGTCTCTGGAAACACCATATATTTT. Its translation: CASSYTGVSGNTIYF.

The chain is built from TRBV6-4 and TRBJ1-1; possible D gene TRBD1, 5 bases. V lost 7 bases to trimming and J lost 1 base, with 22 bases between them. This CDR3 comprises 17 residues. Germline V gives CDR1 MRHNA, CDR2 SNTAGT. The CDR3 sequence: CASKWGGREGTNTEAFF. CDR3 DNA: TGTGCCAGCAAATGGGGAGGCAGGGAGGGAACGAACACTGAAGCTTTCTTT.

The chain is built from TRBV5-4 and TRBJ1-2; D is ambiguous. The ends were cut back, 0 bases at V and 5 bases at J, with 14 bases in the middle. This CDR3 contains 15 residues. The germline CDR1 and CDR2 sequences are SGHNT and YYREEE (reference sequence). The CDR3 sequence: CASSLVGGVRYGYTF. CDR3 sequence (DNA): TGTGCCAGCAGCTTGGTGGGTGGGGTGCGATATGGCTACACCTTC.

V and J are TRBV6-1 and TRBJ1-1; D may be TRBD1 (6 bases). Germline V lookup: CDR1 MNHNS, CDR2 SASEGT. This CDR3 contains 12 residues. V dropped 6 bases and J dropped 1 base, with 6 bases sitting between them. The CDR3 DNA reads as TGTGCCAGCAGGACAGGGAACACTGAAGCTTTCTTT. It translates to CASRTGNTEAFF.

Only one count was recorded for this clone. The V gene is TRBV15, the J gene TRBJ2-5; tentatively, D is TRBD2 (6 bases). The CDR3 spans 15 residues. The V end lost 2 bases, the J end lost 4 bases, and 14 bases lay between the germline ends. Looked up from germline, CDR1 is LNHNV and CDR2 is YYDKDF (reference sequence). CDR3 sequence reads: CATSRLGGQSETQYF. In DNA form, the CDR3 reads TGTGCCACCAGCAGACTAGGAGGGCAGTCAGAGACCCAGTACTTC.

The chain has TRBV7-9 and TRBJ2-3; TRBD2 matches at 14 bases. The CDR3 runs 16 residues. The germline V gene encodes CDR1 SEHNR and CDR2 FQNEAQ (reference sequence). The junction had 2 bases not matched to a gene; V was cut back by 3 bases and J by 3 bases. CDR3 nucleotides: TGTGCCAGCAGCTTCGGGACTAGCGGGGGAACAGATACGCAGTATTTT. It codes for CASSFGTSGGTDTQYF.